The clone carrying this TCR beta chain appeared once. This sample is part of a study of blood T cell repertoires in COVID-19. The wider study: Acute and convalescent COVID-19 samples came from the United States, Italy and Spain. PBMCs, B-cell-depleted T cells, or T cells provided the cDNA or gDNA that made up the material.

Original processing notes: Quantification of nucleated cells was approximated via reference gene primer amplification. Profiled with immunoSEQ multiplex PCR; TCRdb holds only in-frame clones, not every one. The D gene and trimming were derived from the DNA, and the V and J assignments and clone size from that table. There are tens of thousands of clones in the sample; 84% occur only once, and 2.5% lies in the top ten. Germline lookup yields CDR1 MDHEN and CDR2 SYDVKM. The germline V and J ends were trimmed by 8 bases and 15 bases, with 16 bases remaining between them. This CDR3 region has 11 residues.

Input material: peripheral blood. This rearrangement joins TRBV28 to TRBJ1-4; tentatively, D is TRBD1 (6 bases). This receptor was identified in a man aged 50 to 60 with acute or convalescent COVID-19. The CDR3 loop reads CASGTLLAVFF. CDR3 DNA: TGTGCCAGCGGGACATTACTAGCGGTGTTTTTT.